Listed below are T cell receptor beta chains from one sample, sequenced in a study of Ad26.COV2.S vaccination and SARS-CoV-2 variants. The table came from immunoSEQ multiplex PCR; TCRdb's copy has only in-frame clones and leaves some out. The sample carries about 350,000 clones, around 92% recorded once. Sequencing was performed on peripheral blood, taken after recovery from COVID-19. The receptors were sampled from a human donor who had recovered from COVID-19. Both conserved end residues are part of each CDR3. The D gene is left open where the match is weak. Where a row states a size, it is once, few, many or the class of an expanded clone; other rows omit it.

abundance: .
j_gene: TRBJ2-7
d_gene: .
v_gene: TRBV27
CDR3aa: CASSLVGGGTEQYF
CDR3nt: TGTGCCAGCAGTTTAGTTGGTGGGGGCACCGAGCAGTACTTC

abundance: .
j_gene: TRBJ2-7
d_gene: TRBD2
v_gene: TRBV6-5
CDR3aa: CASISGGTYEQYF
CDR3nt: TGTGCCAGCATTAGCGGGGGGACCTACGAGCAGTACTTC

abundance: .
j_gene: TRBJ2-6
d_gene: TRBD1
v_gene: TRBV6-5
CDR3aa: CASTPTGFGANVLTF
CDR3nt: TGTGCCAGCACCCCGACAGGGTTTGGGGCCAACGTCCTGACTTTC

abundance: once
j_gene: TRBJ1-4
d_gene: TRBD1
v_gene: TRBV5-1
CDR3aa: CASRLGQGEKLFF
CDR3nt: TGCGCCAGCAGATTGGGACAGGGTGAAAAACTGTTTTTT

abundance: .
j_gene: TRBJ1-1
d_gene: TRBD1
v_gene: TRBV3-1/TRBV3-2
CDR3aa: CASSQDNRGPTDTEAFF
CDR3nt: TGTGCCAGCAGCCAAGATAACAGGGGGCCGACGGACACTGAAGCTTTCTTT

abundance: .
j_gene: TRBJ1-5
d_gene: .
v_gene: TRBV3-1/TRBV3-2
CDR3aa: CASSQGRNQPQHF
CDR3nt: TGTGCCAGCAGCCAAGGGAGGAATCAGCCCCAGCATTTT

abundance: .
j_gene: TRBJ2-1
d_gene: TRBD2
v_gene: TRBV6-5
CDR3aa: CASSRGTSANNEQFF
CDR3nt: TGTGCCAGCTCCCGCGGGACTAGCGCTAACAATGAGCAGTTCTTC

abundance: .
j_gene: TRBJ2-5
d_gene: .
v_gene: TRBV7-9
CDR3aa: CASSPYRTIQETQYF
CDR3nt: TGTGCCAGCAGCCCCTACCGAACCATCCAAGAGACCCAGTACTTC

abundance: .
j_gene: TRBJ2-3
d_gene: TRBD1
v_gene: TRBV2
CDR3aa: CASSEYRTGGSDTQYF
CDR3nt: TGTGCCAGCAGCGAATATCGGACAGGGGGATCGGATACGCAGTATTTT

abundance: .
j_gene: TRBJ1-2
d_gene: TRBD1
v_gene: TRBV4-1
CDR3aa: CASSQGQGASYGYTF
CDR3nt: TGCGCCAGCAGCCAAGGACAGGGGGCCTCCTATGGCTACACCTTC

abundance: .
j_gene: TRBJ2-3
d_gene: TRBD2
v_gene: TRBV4-1
CDR3aa: CASSHRPSGGSTDTQYF
CDR3nt: TGCGCCAGCAGCCACCGCCCTAGCGGGGGAAGCACAGATACGCAGTATTTT

abundance: .
j_gene: TRBJ2-5
d_gene: .
v_gene: TRBV5-1
CDR3aa: CASSTQETQYF
CDR3nt: TGCGCCAGCAGCACCCAAGAGACCCAGTACTTC

abundance: .
j_gene: TRBJ2-3
d_gene: TRBD2
v_gene: TRBV9
CDR3aa: CASSGPGTSGALSTDTQYF
CDR3nt: TGTGCCAGCAGCGGACCCGGGACTAGCGGCGCCTTGAGCACAGATACGCAGTATTTT

abundance: .
j_gene: TRBJ2-1
d_gene: .
v_gene: TRBV7-2
CDR3aa: CASSFGAASYNEQFF
CDR3nt: TGTGCCAGCAGCTTCGGTGCGGCCTCCTACAATGAGCAGTTCTTC

abundance: .
j_gene: TRBJ2-1
d_gene: TRBD1
v_gene: TRBV27
CDR3aa: CASSLTGDEQFF
CDR3nt: TGTGCCAGCAGTCTAACAGGGGATGAGCAGTTCTTC

abundance: .
j_gene: TRBJ2-1
d_gene: TRBD2
v_gene: TRBV5-1
CDR3aa: CASSLAGGSNEQFF
CDR3nt: TGCGCCAGCAGCTTGGCGGGGGGGTCGAATGAGCAGTTCTTC

abundance: .
j_gene: TRBJ1-5
d_gene: .
v_gene: TRBV6-2/TRBV6-3
CDR3aa: CASSSDTYSNQPQHF
CDR3nt: TGTGCCAGCAGTTCGGACACTTATAGCAATCAGCCCCAGCATTTT

abundance: .
j_gene: TRBJ2-3
d_gene: TRBD1
v_gene: TRBV10-1
CDR3aa: CASSASGTASDTQYF
CDR3nt: TGCGCCAGCAGTGCCTCCGGGACAGCCTCAGATACGCAGTATTTT

abundance: .
j_gene: TRBJ2-7
d_gene: .
v_gene: TRBV12-2
CDR3aa: CASRFPGRTYEQYF
CDR3nt: TGTGCAAGTCGCTTCCCGGGACGGACCTACGAGCAGTACTTC

abundance: .
j_gene: TRBJ2-2
d_gene: .
v_gene: TRBV12-3/TRBV12-4
CDR3aa: CASTLQTGELFF
CDR3nt: TGTGCCAGCACCCTTCAGACCGGGGAGCTGTTTTTT

abundance: .
j_gene: TRBJ2-1
d_gene: TRBD2
v_gene: TRBV5-1
CDR3aa: CASRTSGGLNNEQFF
CDR3nt: TGCGCCAGCAGGACTAGCGGGGGCCTAAACAATGAGCAGTTCTTC

abundance: .
j_gene: TRBJ1-1
d_gene: .
v_gene: TRBV4-1
CDR3aa: CASSPSMNTEAFF
CDR3nt: TGCGCCAGCAGCCCTTCGATGAACACTGAAGCTTTCTTT

abundance: .
j_gene: TRBJ2-3
d_gene: .
v_gene: TRBV5-8
CDR3aa: CASSFGGSDTQYF
CDR3nt: TGTGCCAGCAGCTTTGGGGGGTCAGATACGCAGTATTTT

abundance: .
j_gene: TRBJ1-6
d_gene: .
v_gene: TRBV5-1
CDR3aa: CASSSQTDSPLHF
CDR3nt: TGCGCCAGCAGCTCCCAGACAGATTCACCCCTCCACTTT